This T cell receptor beta chain was sequenced in a study of T cells expressing NK-cell markers. Study results and limitations: There remained a lack of clarity about HCMV specificity of expanded NKG2C+ T cell clones. Also leading the CD3+CD56-NKG2C+ fraction in a few donors were these clonotypes.

TCRdb reprocessed the 5' RACE reads and stores each CDR3 protein as one record, lacking DNA. The sample includes 550,000 to 600,000 distinct CDR3 sequences. Turning to this clonotype: What it recognizes is unknown.

Material: blood T cells: a sorted CD56 or NKG2C T cell subset, CD4+ or CD8+ T cells, or bulk PBMC T cells (not recorded which). The source is a man between 18 and 29 years old in good health.

This chain's CDR3 is CASSQSERTAGGTSAGTQYF. This sequence joins TRBV23-1 and TRBJ2-5; the TCRdb call, TRBD2, lacks DNA for checking. TRBV23-1 is an open reading frame, and its role is uncertain. The CDR3 is 20 residues long.